This note documents a single T cell receptor beta chain sequence. Its target antigen remains unknown. Qualities for individual bases were not recorded, and no much larger clone is one base off. The record originates from a study of CD8 T cells in ankylosing spondylitis (dated by TCRdb to 2017 to 2019). Context from the whole study: To find TCR variants linked to disease, the study profiled T cell receptor beta repertoires in ankylosing spondylitis patients and healthy donors. The whole study cohort included 108 healthy donors and roughly 24 ankylosing spondylitis patients. Peripheral blood samples were taken, and synovial fluid was additionally collected from ankylosing spondylitis patients.

The sample was run on an Illumina HiSeq 2500. Quantitative 5'-RACE with molecular barcodes was used to prepare TCR beta libraries. Concerning the study's data processing: Disease-linked TCR variants were identified with a new computational method built on a probabilistic model of VDJ rearrangement. Through fastp at Q25 and MiXCR, TCRdb rebuilt clones from the public reads, retaining in-frame beta chains. Entries that share a CDR3 protein sequence are merged under the most common genes and DNA. TCRdb assigned the V and J calls; the authors' analysis was not used. Here the sample has under 300,000 distinct CDR3 sequences; roughly 10% occur a single time. The ten largest clones take up roughly 6.8% of the sample. What the research found in general, with its limitations: A CD8+ phenotype was shown by the disease-linked clones, which were found at relatively low frequencies in peripheral blood. A TCR beta motif made up of eight or nine highly homologous amino acid variants appeared to be characteristic of blood from ankylosing spondylitis patients. The disease-linked clones were reported as significantly enriched in matched synovial fluid samples from ankylosing spondylitis patients. Some motif variants were previously reported in synovial fluid and blood of reactive arthritis patients, suggesting common disease-initiation mechanisms.

The receptor was isolated from a male donor with ankylosing spondylitis or in good health (not recorded which). The sequencing sample was made of blood, either unsorted or a sorted T cell fraction (not recorded which).

CDR3 sequence: CASSWDSLAEAFF. In nucleotides, the sequence is TGTGCCAGCAGTTGGGACTCACTGGCGGAAGCTTTCTTT. The chain joins TRBV12-3 or TRBV12-4 to TRBJ1-1; the D region possibly corresponds to TRBD1 (5 bases align). The CDR3 numbers 13 residues from cysteine through phenylalanine. The read is trimmed to its CDR3 DNA, 39 bases read in frame from base 1. The junction carries 14 bases between V and J, which are trimmed by 4 bases and 8 bases respectively.